These 32 T cell receptor beta chains originate from one sample sequenced in a study of blood T cell repertoires in COVID-19. Sequencing was performed with immunoSEQ multiplex PCR; in TCRdb, only in-frame clones are kept and a portion is missing. This table holds 200,000 to 250,000 clones, roughly 87% found once. Sequencing was done on a sample of peripheral blood. The receptors derive from a man between 18 and 29 years old with active or convalescent COVID-19.

CDR3 sequence (DNA): TGTGCCTGGAATGAGGCAAGGCATCGGGTATACGAGCAGTACTTC. As protein: CAWNEARHRVYEQYF. The chain uses TRBV30 and TRBJ2-7; D is undetermined. Trimming shortened V by 4 bases and J by 4 bases, and 20 bases separated the two germline ends. The CDR3 has 15 amino acids. Germline CDR1 is GTSNPN and CDR2 is SVGIG (reference sequence).

The J gene is TRBJ1-6, the V gene TRBV5-4, with D unresolved. The CDR3 covers 14 residues. Trimming took off 0 bases at V and 9 bases at J, with 10 bases between the two ends. Per the germline V gene, CDR1 is SGHNT and CDR2 is YYREEE (reference sequence). The CDR3 sequence is CASSLAHYSSPLHF. DNA of the CDR3: TGTGCCAGCAGCTTGGCCCACTATTCTTCACCCCTCCACTTT.

The chain links TRBV6-4 to TRBJ2-2; 12 nucleotides align to TRBD1. CDR3 length: 18 residues. CDR1 is MRHNA, CDR2 SNTAGT, per germline. Losses at the gene ends were 3 bases for V and 7 bases for J; bases not matched to a gene: 12. CDR3: CASSEGAGTGGLDGELFF. The CDR3 DNA sequence: TGTGCCAGCAGTGAAGGGGCCGGGACAGGGGGCCTAGACGGGGAGCTGTTTTTT.

Remarks on this clone: The junction departs from germline at one end; a sequencing error may be responsible. The chain uses TRBV7-3 and TRBJ2-1; 12 bases are shared with TRBD2. The CDR3 runs to 19 residues. CDR1 is SGHTA, CDR2 FQGTGA, per germline. CDR3 loop: CASSLRETGLAGSHNEQFF. In nucleotides, the CDR3 is TGTGCCAGCAGCTTAAGGGAAACGGGACTAGCGGGCTCCCACAATGAGCAGTTCTTC.

This rearrangement joins TRBV9 to TRBJ2-2; D ambiguous. V dropped 0 bases and J dropped 3 bases, with 3 bases sitting between them. This CDR3 is built from 13 residues. Germline V gene data show CDR1 as SGDLS and CDR2 as YYNGEE. The CDR3 reads CASSVGDTGELFF. DNA for the CDR3: TGTGCCAGCAGCGTAGGAGACACCGGGGAGCTGTTTTTT.

The chain links TRBV5-1 to TRBJ2-2, with 9 bases matching TRBD2. V was clipped by 4 bases and J by 6 bases; unmatched bases: 7. Germline V gene data show CDR1 as SGHRS and CDR2 as YFSETQ. The CDR3 is made up of 15 amino acids. CDR3: CASSPVAGESGELFF. The CDR3 DNA reads as TGCGCCAGCAGCCCGGTAGCGGGAGAGTCCGGGGAGCTGTTTTTT.

V and J are TRBV9 and TRBJ2-2; D possibly corresponds to TRBD1 (6 bases). The CDR3 totals 14 residues. The V gene lost 3 bases and the J gene lost 2 bases, with 8 bases spanning the gap. The germline V gene has CDR1 SGDLS and CDR2 YYNGEE. The CDR3 sequence: CASSGTVNTGELFF. The CDR3 region has the DNA TGTGCCAGCAGCGGGACAGTTAACACCGGGGAGCTGTTTTTT.

This sequence joins TRBV12-5 and TRBJ2-7; D uncertain. Germline lookup yields CDR1 LGHNT and CDR2 FRNRAP. Trimming stripped 2 bases from V and 6 bases from J, with 8 bases between. CDR3 length: 12 residues. In DNA form, the CDR3 reads TGTGCTAGTGGTTTGCCCCTAGGCGAGCAGTACTTC. Its protein is CASGLPLGEQYF.

The chain combines TRBV4-3 with TRBJ2-1, with 7 bases aligning to TRBD1. This CDR3 region has 14 residues. J was trimmed by 7 bases and V by 3 bases; bases with no gene match: 6. CDR1 is LGHNA and CDR2 is YSLEER in the germline V gene. The CDR3 nucleotides are TGCGCCAGCAGCCACTCTGACAGGGTTAATGAGCAGTTCTTC. This sequence encodes CASSHSDRVNEQFF.

The chain couples TRBV4-2 to TRBJ2-7; 13 bases agree with TRBD2. CDR3 length equals 16 residues. In germline, CDR1 is LGHNA, CDR2 YNFKEQ. V shed 0 bases and J 7 bases; nucleotides not matched to a gene: 6. The DNA of the CDR3 is TGTGCCAGCAGCCAAGATCGACTAGCGGGGGGTAGAGAGCAGTACTTC. Residues: CASSQDRLAGGREQYF.

The chain is built from TRBV19 and TRBJ2-3, with D possibly matching TRBD1 (6 bases). The CDR3 length is 17 residues. CDR1 and CDR2 from the germline V gene are LNHDA and SQIVND (reference sequence). V lost 1 base, J lost 6 bases, and 20 bases lay in between. The CDR3, as DNA: TGTGCCAGTAGTATAGTCGGTACAGGGTCGCGGGCGGATACGCAGTATTTT. As protein: CASSIVGTGSRADTQYF.

This clone came up once. The chain combines TRBV6-5 with TRBJ1-2; D possibly corresponds to TRBD1 (6 bases). CDR1 and CDR2 from the germline V gene are MNHEY and SVGAGI. With 7 bases removed from V and 3 bases from J, the gap between germline ends came to 12 bases. CDR3 length: 13 amino acids. CDR3 loop: CASNQGRDYGYTF. The CDR3 coding sequence is TGTGCCAGCAATCAGGGGAGGGACTATGGCTACACCTTC.

On this clone: The sample holds other DNA sequences that translate to the same CDR3. The chain's CDR3 is CASSPGQANTEAFF. The CDR3 nucleotides read TGTGCCAGCTCCCCCGGACAGGCGAACACTGAAGCTTTCTTT. The chain couples TRBV18 to TRBJ1-1, with 7 bases identical to TRBD1. The germline V gene has CDR1 KGHSH and CDR2 LQKENI. This CDR3 has 14 amino acids. J gave up 1 base and V 6 bases, and 5 bases lay outside the gene matches.

The chain uses TRBV19 and TRBJ1-2; D unresolved. CDR1 and CDR2 from the germline V gene are LNHDA and SQIVND (reference sequence). The CDR3 extends over 15 amino acids. Trimming left V 1 base short and J 0 bases short, with 9 bases between. The CDR3 sequence is CASSIAGSANYGYTF. CDR3 DNA sequence: TGTGCCAGTAGTATAGCGGGGTCAGCTAACTATGGCTACACCTTC.

The V call is TRBV25-1, the J call TRBJ1-2, with no clear D. Trimming cost V 4 bases and J 8 bases, with 8 bases left between them. Germline lookup yields CDR1 MGHDK and CDR2 SYGVNS. This CDR3 has 11 residues. The CDR3 DNA reads as TGTGCCAGCAGTGGGCTCACGGGCTACACCTTC. Protein sequence: CASSGLTGYTF.

V is TRBV5-6 and J is TRBJ2-5, with TRBD2 identical over 12 bases. The germline V gene has CDR1 SGHDT and CDR2 YYEEEE. Trimming at V came to 0 bases and at J to 5 bases, leaving 5 bases not matched to a gene. The length of the CDR3 is 16 residues. The CDR3 sequence is CASSLAAGTSGETQYF. The CDR3 DNA sequence: TGTGCCAGCAGCTTGGCGGCCGGGACTAGCGGGGAGACCCAGTACTTC.

This clone occurred a few times. The chain recombines TRBV7-8 with TRBJ2-5; 9 bases match TRBD2. The CDR3 sequence is 16 residues long. J lost 6 bases, V lost 5 bases, and 13 bases had no gene match. CDR1 is SGHVS, CDR2 FQNEAQ, per germline. The DNA of the CDR3 is TGTGCCAGCAGCCGATTAGCTAGCGGGATGGGTAAGACCCAGTACTTC. Translated, it gives CASSRLASGMGKTQYF.

This chain uses TRBV5-6 with TRBJ2-5, with 10 bases that match TRBD2. Germline V gives CDR1 SGHDT, CDR2 YYEEEE. The CDR3 is 15 amino acids. The ends lost 0 bases at V and 4 bases at J; junction bases unmatched: 3. Here the CDR3 DNA reads TGTGCCAGCAGCTTGGGGTTAGCGGGAGGAGAGACCCAGTACTTC. It encodes CASSLGLAGGETQYF.

This rearrangement joins TRBV7-9 to TRBJ2-1, with D possibly matching TRBD2 (5 bases). Germline CDR1 reads SEHNR; CDR2 reads FQNEAQ (reference sequence). Trimming shortened V by 5 bases and J by 11 bases, and 13 bases separated the two germline ends. This CDR3 region has 12 residues. CDR3 DNA: TGTGCCAGCAGCCCCGAGAGGGCTAAGCAGTTCTTC. As protein: CASSPERAKQFF. The variable domain in full, with the rest retrieved from reference TRBV7-9 and TRBJ2-1, is DTGVSQNPRHKITKRGQNVTFRCDPISEHNRLYWYRQTLGQGPEFLTYFQNEAQLEKSRLLSDRFSAERPKGSFSTLEIQRTEQGDSAMYLCASSPERAKQFFGPGTRLTVL.

This chain joins TRBV7-9 and TRBJ1-4, with D hard to call. Germline V gene lookup returns CDR1 SEHNR and CDR2 FQNEAQ (reference sequence). The CDR3 sequence is 11 residues long. Trimming cost V 5 bases and J 8 bases, with 6 bases left between them. The CDR3 region is CASSIEEKLFF. The DNA of the CDR3 is TGTGCCAGCAGCATTGAGGAAAAACTGTTTTTT.

The chain joins TRBV5-4 to TRBJ2-5; 9 bases fit TRBD2. The trim removed 4 bases at V and 5 bases at J, leaving 12 bases unmatched. The CDR3 is made up of 16 amino acids. Per germline, CDR1 SGHNT and CDR2 YYREEE (reference sequence). CDR3 loop: CASSARLAGAGETQYF. The DNA of the CDR3 is TGTGCCAGCAGCGCCCGATTAGCGGGAGCCGGGGAGACCCAGTACTTC.

The rearrangement links TRBV6-2 or TRBV6-3 to TRBJ1-4; 9 bases agree with TRBD1. The CDR3 extends over 15 amino acids. After removal of 2 bases from V and 8 bases from J, the junction contained 6 bases not matched to a gene. Germline V gene lookup returns CDR1 MNHEY and CDR2 SVGEGT. The CDR3, as DNA: TGTGCCAGCAGTTACCACGGGACAGGGAGCGAAAAACTGTTTTTT. It is translated as CASSYHGTGSEKLFF.

The rearrangement links TRBV5-6 to TRBJ2-7; no reliable D call. V was cut by 3 bases and J by 2 bases, with 9 bases left in between. The V gene's germline CDR1 is SGHDT and CDR2 YYEEEE. The CDR3 consists of 13 residues. In DNA form, the CDR3 reads TGTGCCAGCAGCTCCCTTTCAGCCTACGAGCAGTACTTC. This encodes CASSSLSAYEQYF. Filled out from reference TRBV5-6 and TRBJ2-7, the complete variable domain reads DAGVTQSPTHLIKTRGQQVTLRCSPKSGHDTVSWYQQALGQGPQFIFQYYEEEERQRGNFPDRFSGHQFPNYSSELNVNALLLGDSALYLCASSSLSAYEQYFGPGTRLTVT.

This chain connects TRBV5-1 to TRBJ1-1; no reliable D call. CDR3 length: 14 amino acids. In germline, CDR1 is SGHRS, CDR2 YFSETQ. Between the trimmed V and J ends, which lost 1 base and 6 bases, there was a span of 13 bases. The DNA of the CDR3 is TGCGCCAGCAGCTTGTCAGGCTCCAACGCTGAAGCTTTCTTT. Protein sequence: CASSLSGSNAEAFF.

The table lists this clone with a count of one. J is TRBJ2-7 and V is TRBV4-1; 9 bases are a match to TRBD1. This CDR3 spans 15 amino acids. The V and J ends lost 3 bases and 1 base, in that order; junction bases with no gene match: 4. Germline V gene sequence: CDR1 MGHRA, CDR2 YSYEKL. Here the CDR3 reads CASSHTTGGSYEQYF. As DNA, the CDR3 is TGCGCCAGCAGCCATACGACAGGGGGTTCCTACGAGCAGTACTTC.

The chain joins TRBV20-1 to TRBJ2-1; TRBD1 matches at 7 bases. Losses at the gene ends were 6 bases for V and 15 bases for J; bases not matched to a gene: 8. The CDR3 runs to 10 residues. Germline loops: CDR1 DFQATT, CDR2 SNEGSKA (reference sequence). CDR3 in amino acids: CSAYTGDSFF. The DNA of the CDR3 is TGCAGTGCCTACACAGGGGATTCGTTCTTC.

The gene calls are TRBV7-2 and TRBJ2-2; 9 positions agree with TRBD2. The CDR3 totals 16 residues. Germline CDR1 and CDR2: SGHTA and FQGNSA. Trimming cost V 8 bases and J 0 bases; bases outside gene matches: 7. The CDR3: CASSGLAITNTGELFF. The DNA for the CDR3 is TGTGCCAGCTCGGGACTAGCTATAACGAACACCGGGGAGCTGTTTTTT.

This chain uses TRBV13 with TRBJ2-7; 7 bases fit TRBD2. The germline CDR1 and CDR2 sequences are PRHDT and FYEKMQ (reference sequence). The CDR3 runs 13 residues. After removal of 2 bases from V and 4 bases from J, the junction contained 2 bases not matched to a gene. The CDR3 region has the DNA TGTGCCAGCAGCTTATTGCGGGGGTACGAGCAGTACTTC. Residues: CASSLLRGYEQYF.

The CDR3 nucleotides read TGTGCCAGCAGTTTAAGGGGCAGGGACGAGCAGTACTTC. Its translation: CASSLRGRDEQYF. The chain employs TRBV28 and TRBJ2-7; D perhaps matches TRBD1 (5 bases). Germline assignment: CDR1 MDHEN and CDR2 SYDVKM. Between the trimmed V and J ends, which lost 2 bases and 5 bases, there was a span of 10 bases. The length of the CDR3 is 13 residues.

This clone was recorded only once. V usage is TRBV6-4 and J usage is TRBJ2-7; 9 bases line up with TRBD2. The junction had 3 bases not matched to a gene; V was cut back by 3 bases and J by 6 bases. Germline lookup yields CDR1 MRHNA and CDR2 SNTAGT. This CDR3 contains 13 residues. The CDR3 nucleotides are TGTGCCAGCAGTGAGCGGGAGGGCAGCGAGCAGTACTTC. Translated: CASSEREGSEQYF.

V is TRBV28 and J is TRBJ2-3; a weak D match, TRBD2 (6 bases). The ends were cut back, 2 bases at V and 5 bases at J, with 11 bases in the middle. The germline CDR1 and CDR2 sequences are MDHEN and SYDVKM. The CDR3 has 14 amino acids. The CDR3 is CASSLPTRKDTQYF. Here the CDR3 DNA reads TGTGCCAGCAGTTTACCGACTAGAAAAGATACGCAGTATTTT. The whole variable domain, filled in from reference TRBV28 and TRBJ2-3, reads DVKVTQSSRYLVKRTGEKVFLECVQDMDHENMFWYRQDPGLGLRLIYFSYDVKMKEKGDIPEGYSVSREKKERFSLILESASTNQTSMYLCASSLPTRKDTQYFGPGTRLTVL.

The chain carries TRBV7-2 and TRBJ1-2; D unresolved. CDR3 length equals 14 residues. With 2 bases removed from V and 0 bases from J, the gap between germline ends came to 7 bases. Germline CDR1 SGHTA, CDR2 FQGNSA. CDR3 in DNA: TGTGCCAGCAGCTTACTTCCCCCTAACTATGGCTACACCTTC. It codes for CASSLLPPNYGYTF.